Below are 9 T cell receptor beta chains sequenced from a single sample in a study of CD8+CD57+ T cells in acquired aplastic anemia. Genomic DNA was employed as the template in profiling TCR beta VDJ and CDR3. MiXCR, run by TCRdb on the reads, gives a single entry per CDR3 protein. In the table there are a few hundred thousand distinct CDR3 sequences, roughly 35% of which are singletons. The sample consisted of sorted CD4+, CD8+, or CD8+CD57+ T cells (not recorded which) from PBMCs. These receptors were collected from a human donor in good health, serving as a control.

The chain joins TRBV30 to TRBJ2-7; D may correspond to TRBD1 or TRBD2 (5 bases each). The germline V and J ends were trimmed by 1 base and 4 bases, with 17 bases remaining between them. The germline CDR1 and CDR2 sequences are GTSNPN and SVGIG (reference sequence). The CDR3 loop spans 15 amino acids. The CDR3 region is CAWSGDGGFGYEQYF. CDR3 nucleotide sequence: TGTGCCTGGAGTGGGGACGGAGGATTTGGGTACGAGCAGTACTTC. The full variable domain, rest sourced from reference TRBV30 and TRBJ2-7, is SQTIHQWPATLVQPVGSPLSLECTVEGTSNPNLYWYRQAAGRGLQLLFYSVGIGQISSEVPQNLSASRPQDRQFILSSKKLLLSDSGFYLCAWSGDGGFGYEQYFGPGTRLTVT.

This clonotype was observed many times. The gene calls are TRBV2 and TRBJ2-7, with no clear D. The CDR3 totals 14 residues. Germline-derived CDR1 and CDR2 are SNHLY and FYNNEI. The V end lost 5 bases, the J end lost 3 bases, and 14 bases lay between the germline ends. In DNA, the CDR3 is TGTGCCAGCAGTTGGACGTCCCTCCTCTACGAGCAGTACTTC. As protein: CASSWTSLLYEQYF.

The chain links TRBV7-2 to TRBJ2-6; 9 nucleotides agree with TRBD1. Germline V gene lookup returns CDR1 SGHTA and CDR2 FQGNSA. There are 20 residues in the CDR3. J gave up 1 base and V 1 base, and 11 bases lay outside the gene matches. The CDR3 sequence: CASSLVPDRGSSSGANVLTF. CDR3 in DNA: TGTGCCAGCAGCTTAGTGCCAGACAGGGGGTCCAGTTCTGGGGCCAACGTCCTGACTTTC.

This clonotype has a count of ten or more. Here the CDR3 DNA reads TGTGCCAGTAGTCTGCGGCAGGGTAGCACCGGGGAGCTGTTTTTT. It yields the protein CASSLRQGSTGELFF. This chain uses TRBV19 with TRBJ2-2; TRBD1 is a possible D gene (5 bases). The CDR3 has 15 amino acids. Trimming pared 5 bases from V and 4 bases from J, leaving 14 bases between. Germline loops: CDR1 LNHDA, CDR2 SQIVND (reference sequence).

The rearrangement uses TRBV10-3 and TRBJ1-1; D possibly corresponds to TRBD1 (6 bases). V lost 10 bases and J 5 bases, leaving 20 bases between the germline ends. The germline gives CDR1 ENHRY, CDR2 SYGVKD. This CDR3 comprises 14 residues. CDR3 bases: TGTGCCAGCAGGGGCGACGGGAGAGGGACTGAAGCTTTCTTT. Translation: CASRGDGRGTEAFF.

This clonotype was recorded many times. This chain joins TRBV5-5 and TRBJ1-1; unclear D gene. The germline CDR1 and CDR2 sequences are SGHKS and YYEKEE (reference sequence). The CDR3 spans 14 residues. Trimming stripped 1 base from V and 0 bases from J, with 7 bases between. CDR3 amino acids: CASSLTAVNTEAFF. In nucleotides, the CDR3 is TGTGCCAGCAGCTTGACGGCAGTGAACACTGAAGCTTTCTTT.

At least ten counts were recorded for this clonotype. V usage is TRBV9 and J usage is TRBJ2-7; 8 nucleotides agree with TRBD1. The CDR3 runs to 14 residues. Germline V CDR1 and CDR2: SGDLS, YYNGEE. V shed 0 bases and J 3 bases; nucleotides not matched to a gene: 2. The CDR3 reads CASSVGDRSYEQYF. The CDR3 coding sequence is TGTGCCAGCAGCGTAGGGGACAGGAGCTACGAGCAGTACTTC.

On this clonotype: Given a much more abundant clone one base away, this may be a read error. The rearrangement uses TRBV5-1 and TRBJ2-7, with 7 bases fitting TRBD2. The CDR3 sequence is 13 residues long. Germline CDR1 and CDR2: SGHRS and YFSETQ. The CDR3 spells CASGFLADYEQYF. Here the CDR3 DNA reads TGCGCCAGCGGCTTTCTAGCGGACTACGAGCAGTACTTC.

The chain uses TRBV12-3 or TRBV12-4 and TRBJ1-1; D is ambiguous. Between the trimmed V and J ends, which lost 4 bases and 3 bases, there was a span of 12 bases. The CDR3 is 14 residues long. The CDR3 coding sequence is TGTGCCAGCAGTTCAGTTGGATTCGACACTGAAGCTTTCTTT. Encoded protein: CASSSVGFDTEAFF.